This T cell receptor beta chain comes out of a study of read filtering for tumor transcriptome and immune sequencing. Study context: By R-ISS, stages I, II and III held 8, 16 and 7 patients. RNA-seq yielded only 85 to 1273 TCR reads, IR-seq about 4 to 10.27 million. Study results and caveats: In IR-seq, single-read clonotypes were roughly 80% of clonotypes but 3.5% to 4% of reads. Even smaller IR-seq throughput identified most shared clonotypes.

Per the germline V gene, CDR1 is SGHRS and CDR2 is YFSETQ. This CDR3 has 14 amino acids. V shed 4 bases and J 6 bases; nucleotides not matched to a gene: 6. From approximately 430 ng of RNA, a library with molecular barcoded alpha/delta and beta/gamma adaptors was made. TCRdb reprocessed the reads via MiXCR and lists one record per CDR3 protein. The sample comprises 100,000 to 150,000 distinct CDR3 sequences, 13% of which are singletons, and approximately 10% rests with the top ten. A few counts support this clonotype. Its cognate antigen is unknown. The clonotype was recovered from a donor aged 40 or older with multiple myeloma. V usage is TRBV5-1 and J usage is TRBJ2-2; 7 bases fit TRBD2. Sequenced: a population of CD138-negative cells sorted from bone marrow. The CDR3 protein is CASSTGLEAGELFF. CDR3 nucleotide sequence: TGCGCCAGCAGCACAGGACTAGAGGCCGGGGAGCTGTTTTTT.